This TCR beta chain was captured by sequencing in a study of blood T cell repertoires in COVID-19. Study at large: The analysed material was cDNA or gDNA that came from T cells, B-cell-depleted T cells, or PBMCs.

Here immunoSEQ multiplex PCR was the method, and the copy in TCRdb shows in-frame clones only, minus some. This table has roughly 190,000 clones, roughly 90% appearing once. Participants came from about 24 US areas, aged about 18 to 89 years. Recovered status in Cohort 3 required two negative PCRs, clearance, or symptom resolution. Looked up from germline, CDR1 is MNHEY and CDR2 is SVGAGI. V was shortened by 7 bases and J by 3 bases, with 12 bases between the two germline ends. The CDR3 spans 13 residues. V is TRBV6-5 and J is TRBJ1-1; D remains unclear. Sequenced material: PBMCs or T cells enriched from blood (not recorded which). The TCR sequence derives from a woman aged 18-30 years who had recovered from COVID-19. The CDR3 loop is CASTGVWDTEAFF. The CDR3 DNA reads as TGTGCCAGCACGGGTGTTTGGGACACTGAAGCTTTCTTT.